This TCR beta chain was observed in a study of shared clonotypes between healthy human individuals. This clone came up once. Sequencing was performed with immunoSEQ multiplex PCR; in TCRdb, only in-frame clones are kept and a portion is missing. The sample holds about a million clones; approximately 68% are singletons and the top ten take 1.5%. This CDR3 is built from 13 residues. J lost 10 bases, V lost 4 bases, and 7 bases had no gene match. From germline, CDR1 is GTSNPN and CDR2 SVGIG (reference sequence). The TCR was taken from a man younger than 30 in good health. V is TRBV30 and J is TRBJ1-4; 9 bases line up with TRBD1. Material for sequencing was memory CD4+ T cells sorted from blood. As for subset: CD45RA-negative fraction. The CDR3 here is CAWTDRGGGKLFF. CDR3 coding DNA: TGTGCCTGGACGGACAGGGGAGGAGGAAAACTGTTTTTT.